Presented here are 15 T cell receptor beta chains from one specimen sequenced in a study of blood T cell repertoires in COVID-19. Method: immunoSEQ multiplex PCR; TCRdb's copy keeps in-frame clones and lacks some. This table holds 150,000 to 200,000 clones, approximately 85% found once. The specimen was peripheral blood. These receptors were obtained from an older woman with acute or convalescent COVID-19.

This clone has more than one count but fewer than ten. The chain uses TRBV3-1 (or the pseudogene TRBV3-2) and TRBJ1-1, with no clear D. V dropped 1 base and J dropped 3 bases, with 3 bases sitting between them. Looked up from germline, CDR1 is LGHDT and CDR2 is YNNKEL (reference sequence). There are 12 residues in the CDR3. CDR3 nucleotides: TGTGCCAGCAGCCAAGTATACACTGAAGCTTTCTTT. Protein sequence: CASSQVYTEAFF.

The rearrangement links TRBV19 to TRBJ2-6, with D possibly TRBD1 on 6 matching bases. The CDR3 covers 13 residues. V was trimmed by 4 bases and J by 5 bases, leaving 6 bases between them. Germline values: CDR1 LNHDA, CDR2 SQIVND (reference sequence). The CDR3 sequence is CASSRDRANVLTF. In DNA form, the CDR3 reads TGTGCCAGTAGTAGGGACAGGGCCAACGTCCTGACTTTC.

The chain combines TRBV10-2 with TRBJ2-2; 13 nucleotides align to TRBD2. The CDR3 consists of 16 residues. The V and J ends lost 6 bases and 4 bases, in that order; junction bases with no gene match: 5. CDR1 and CDR2 from the germline V gene are WSHSY and SAAADI. The CDR3 coding sequence is TGCGCCAGCAGATCCGGACTAGCGGGAGTCACCGGGGAGCTGTTTTTT. Translation: CASRSGLAGVTGELFF.

The chain joins TRBV24-1 to TRBJ2-1; D is ambiguous. Germline assignment: CDR1 KGHDR and CDR2 SFDVKD. Trimming took off 4 bases at V and 0 bases at J, with 15 bases between the two ends. The CDR3 length is 17 residues. CDR3 DNA: TGTGCCACCAGTGAGAACGCTTTTACGAGCTCCTACAATGAGCAGTTCTTC. This gives the protein CATSENAFTSSYNEQFF.

The chain has TRBV2 and TRBJ2-5; 12 nucleotides align to TRBD1. The CDR3 contains 16 residues. CDR1 SNHLY and CDR2 FYNNEI come from the germline V gene. After removal of 6 bases from V and 6 bases from J, the junction contained 11 bases not matched to a gene. The CDR3 loop reads CASRAPGQGAKKTQYF. For the CDR3, the DNA is TGTGCCAGCAGGGCTCCGGGACAGGGGGCGAAAAAGACCCAGTACTTC.

This clone was seen a single time. V usage is TRBV30 and J usage is TRBJ1-1; D remains unclear. The CDR3 sequence is 12 residues long. The V end lost 3 bases, the J end lost 4 bases, and 9 bases lay between the germline ends. Germline CDR1 is GTSNPN and CDR2 is SVGIG (reference sequence). The CDR3 region has the DNA TGTGCCTGGAGCCTCCCGGGCACTGAAGCTTTCTTT. Translation gives CAWSLPGTEAFF.

This clone has a single count. The J gene is TRBJ2-7, the V gene TRBV10-2, with 10 bases identical to TRBD2. The V gene's germline CDR1 is WSHSY and CDR2 SAAADI. After removal of 5 bases from V and 1 base from J, the junction contained 5 bases not matched to a gene. This CDR3 contains 15 residues. The CDR3 reads CASSPTSGFSYEQYF. In nucleotides, the CDR3 is TGCGCCAGCAGTCCGACTAGCGGGTTTTCCTACGAGCAGTACTTC.

This clone was counted once. The gene calls are TRBV10-3 and TRBJ1-2; D is undetermined. Trimming stripped 2 bases from V and 3 bases from J, with 10 bases between. The CDR3 has 14 residues. Germline CDR1 reads ENHRY; CDR2 reads SYGVKD. Here the CDR3 reads CAISERPQDYGYTF. The CDR3 region has the DNA TGTGCCATCAGTGAGCGGCCGCAGGACTATGGCTACACCTTC.

V and J are TRBV15 and TRBJ2-2; no definite D call. Trimming took 1 base from V and 4 from J, leaving 7 bases between them. The CDR3 has 14 residues. Germline CDR1 LNHNV, CDR2 YYDKDF (reference sequence). The CDR3 nucleotides are TGTGCCACCAGCAGAGCAGTTCCCACCGGGGAGCTGTTTTTT. Translated, it gives CATSRAVPTGELFF.

This clone was detected only once. This chain connects TRBV7-9 to TRBJ2-7, with D perhaps matching TRBD1 (6 bases). The CDR3 has 13 amino acids. Trimming stripped 3 bases from V and 2 bases from J, with 8 bases between. Germline lookup yields CDR1 SEHNR and CDR2 FQNEAQ (reference sequence). Here the CDR3 reads CASSLDRTYEQYF. The CDR3 coding sequence is TGTGCCAGCAGCTTGGACAGAACCTACGAGCAGTACTTC.

The chain links TRBV27 to TRBJ2-7, with 14 nucleotides matching TRBD2. CDR1 and CDR2 from the germline V gene are MNHEY and SMNVEV (reference sequence). The CDR3 covers 15 residues. V lost 7 bases and J lost 2; bases outside the gene matches: 4. The CDR3 loop is CASTLGLAGAYEQYV. As DNA, the CDR3 is TGTGCCAGCACCCTGGGACTAGCGGGAGCCTACGAGCAGTACGTC.

This rearrangement joins TRBV24-1 to TRBJ2-1, with D perhaps matching TRBD2 (7 bases). CDR3 length equals 17 residues. The germline V gene has CDR1 KGHDR and CDR2 SFDVKD. V was shortened by 2 bases and J by 8 bases, with 21 bases between the two germline ends. The DNA of the CDR3 is TGTGCCACCAGTGATTGGGGCGGGGGACACGGCCCAGATGAGCAGTTCTTC. Translating it yields CATSDWGGGHGPDEQFF.

This chain connects TRBV19 to TRBJ1-5; the match to TRBD1 covers 7 bases. V lost 5 bases and J lost 7; bases outside the gene matches: 11. The V gene's germline CDR1 is LNHDA and CDR2 SQIVND (reference sequence). CDR3 length: 15 residues. In DNA form, the CDR3 reads TGTGCCAGTAGTGTTGACAGGGCGGGTGGCCAGCCCCAGCATTTT. It translates to CASSVDRAGGQPQHF.

This chain joins TRBV11-3 and TRBJ2-2; D may be TRBD2 (5 bases). Germline values: CDR1 SGHNT, CDR2 YENEEA. Trimming took 10 bases from V and 7 from J, leaving 13 bases between them. The CDR3 length is 12 residues. CDR3 DNA: TGTGCCATTTCCGGGGATGTCGGGGAGCTGTTTTTT. It codes for CAISGDVGELFF. Variable domain in full (rest from reference TRBV11-3 and TRBJ2-2): EAGVVQSPRYKIIEKKQPVAFWCNPISGHNTLYWYLQNLGQGPELLIRYENEEAVDDSQLPKDRFSAERLKGVDSTLKIQPAELGDSAVYLCAISGDVGELFFGEGSRLTVL.

V and J are TRBV11-2 and TRBJ1-3; D is uncertain. The CDR3 is 14 residues long. Looked up from germline, CDR1 is SGHAT and CDR2 is FQNNGV. Trimming pared 4 bases from V and 2 bases from J, leaving 9 bases between. The CDR3 loop is CASSYDWTGNTIYF. Here the CDR3 DNA reads TGTGCCAGCAGCTACGACTGGACTGGAAACACCATATATTTT.